This TCR beta chain was recorded in a study of blood T cell repertoires in COVID-19 (dated by TCRdb to about 2020). Some background on the complete study: Collaborator samples came from the United States, Italy and Spain and covered acute and convalescent phases of COVID-19. The material from the prospective study consisted of cDNA or gDNA derived from T cells, B-cell-depleted T cells, or PBMCs. Subjects who had been exposed to COVID-19, were actively infected with it, or had recovered from it provided the deeply sampled blood TCRbeta repertoires that made up the dataset. The repertoires were made available in a free public database intended to serve as a resource for research on the immune response to SARS-CoV-2. Samples came from the ongoing ImmuneRACE study (first 160 participants) plus 1,254 subjects from 6 global collaborators. The sample metadata nearly always contained a de-identified subject ID, COVID-19 status, age in years and sex. HLA class I and class II types, where available, came from metadata supplied by the sample provider rather than from assay-based typing. The paper's findings and limits, for the study overall: Clinical and demographic metadata were provided uncurated, with the amount varying by source and participant.

Including the terminal cysteine and phenylalanine, the CDR3 comprises 15 residues. Kept here is only the CDR3 DNA, which spans 45 bases and is read in frame from base 1. CDR1 MNHEY and CDR2 SVGAGI were looked up in the germline V gene. The junction shows trimming of 0 bases on V and 3 bases on J, and the gene matches do not reach 3 bases of it. Only one count was recorded for this clone. Its target antigen remains unknown. Base qualities are missing; no much larger clone stands one base away. The collaborating institutions used their own protocols to collect whole blood in K2EDTA tubes. For TCRbeta analysis, collaborator samples were shipped as frozen whole blood, as isolated PBMCs, or as DNA extracted from either sample type. The immunoSEQ Assay, a bias-controlled multiplex PCR, was used to amplify TCRbeta CDR3 regions from genomic DNA. The paper's processing steps were these. The number of nucleated cells in each sample was estimated from the amplification of reference gene primers within the assay. To quantify the absolute abundance of each unique TCRbeta CDR3 rearrangement, sequence reads were collapsed and filtered. For each sample, productive Simpson clonality was calculated by taking the square root of Simpson's diversity index across productive rearrangements. TCRdb retrieved this table from immuneACCESS and kept in-frame rearrangements only. Not all clones are present; in checked studies, unresolved V genes account for under half, and no reason is known for the remainder. V, J and clone size are those of that table, while D and trimming were read from the DNA. The sample table records 130,000 to 150,000 clones; roughly 84% of these occur just once. Around 2.5% of the sample comes from the top ten.

Sequenced material: peripheral blood. The clonotype comes from a human donor with acute or convalescent COVID-19. The donor label of this sample is uncertain. The chain joins TRBV6-5 to TRBJ1-2; 8 junctional bases match TRBD1. The CDR3 is CASSYSGQGHYGYTF. The DNA reads as follows: TGTGCCAGCAGTTACTCCGGACAGGGCCACTATGGCTACACCTTC.